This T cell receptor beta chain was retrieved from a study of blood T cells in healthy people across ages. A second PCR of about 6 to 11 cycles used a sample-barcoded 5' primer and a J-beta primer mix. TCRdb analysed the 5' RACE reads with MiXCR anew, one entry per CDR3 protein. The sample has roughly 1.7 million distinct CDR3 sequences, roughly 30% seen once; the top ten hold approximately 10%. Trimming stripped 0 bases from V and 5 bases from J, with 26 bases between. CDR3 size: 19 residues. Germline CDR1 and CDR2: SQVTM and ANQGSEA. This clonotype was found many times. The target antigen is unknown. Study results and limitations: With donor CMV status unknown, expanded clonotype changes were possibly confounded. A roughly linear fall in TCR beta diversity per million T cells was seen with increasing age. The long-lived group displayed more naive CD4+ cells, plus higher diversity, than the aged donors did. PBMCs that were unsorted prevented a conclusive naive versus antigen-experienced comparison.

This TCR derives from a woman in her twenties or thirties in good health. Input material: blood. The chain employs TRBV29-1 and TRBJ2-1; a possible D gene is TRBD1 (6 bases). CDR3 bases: TGCAGCGTTGAAGAGATTTTTGGTAGGGGGATGCCCCGAAACAATGAGCAGTTCTTC. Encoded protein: CSVEEIFGRGMPRNNEQFF.